This T cell receptor (beta chain) was profiled in a study of cytomegalovirus exposure and HLA in healthy donors. Regarding the study as a whole: Other equally common chains were less clonally expanded than HLA-associated TCR beta chains, a later analysis showed. Within an earlier analysis, most TCR beta V segments proved productive either about 90% or about 30% of the time. Roughly uniform depth of sequencing across donors was assumed in presence/absence analyses.

This clone was seen once. The antigen is unknown. PCR primers comprised 60 Vbeta and 13 Jbeta primers. Sequencing used immunoSEQ multiplex PCR; TCRdb keeps in-frame clones, though not all of them. The table shows about 150,000 clones, with about 80% occurring only once. Looked up from germline, CDR1 is SGHDN and CDR2 is FVKESK. This CDR3 contains 13 residues. Trimming pared 5 bases from V and 3 bases from J, leaving 8 bases between. The chain recombines TRBV14 with TRBJ1-5; D ambiguous. Sequenced sample: PBMCs. The receptor comes from a woman in her 30s in good health and CMV-seropositive. The CDR3 DNA is TGTGCCAGCAGCGCTGGGCTCAATCAGCCCCAGCATTTT. Amino acid sequence: CASSAGLNQPQHF.